The 25 T cell receptor beta chains in this list originate from one sample, sequenced in a study of shared clonotypes between healthy human individuals. This table comes from immunoSEQ multiplex PCR, and its TCRdb copy is limited to in-frame clones, with some not included. The sample shows about 1 million clones, around 78% of them seen only once. Sequencing used memory CD4+ T cells from PBMCs. Specified subset: CD45RA-negative fraction. The receptors were gathered from a man aged 18 to 30 in good health. Some clones in this sample may be carry-over from other donors' samples.

This clone was detected once. Other DNA variants within this sample encode the same CDR3. This chain uses TRBV20-1 with TRBJ2-7; D not certain. This CDR3 comprises 11 residues. The V end lost 3 bases, the J end lost 1 base, and 4 bases lay between the germline ends. The germline V gene has CDR1 DFQATT and CDR2 SNEGSKA (reference sequence). The CDR3 loop reads CSARTSYEQYF. CDR3 nucleotide sequence: TGCAGTGCTAGGACATCCTACGAGCAGTACTTC.

The chain carries TRBV7-2 and TRBJ1-1, with a possible D match to TRBD1 (6 bases). CDR1 and CDR2 from the germline V gene are SGHTA and FQGNSA. This CDR3 is 13 amino acids long. Deletions cut 5 bases from V and 6 bases from J, with 13 bases between. The CDR3 DNA follows: TGTGCCAGCAGCGTACTGGGGGCGTCTGAAGCTTTCTTT. This translates into CASSVLGASEAFF.

Notes on this clone: Other DNA sequences in the same sample also yield this CDR3. This chain uses TRBV20-1 with TRBJ1-4; TRBD1 matches at 8 bases. The germline V gene has CDR1 DFQATT and CDR2 SNEGSKA (reference sequence). The V segment lost 6 bases and the J segment 7 bases; nucleotides outside the gene matches: 1. The CDR3 covers 11 residues. The CDR3 bases are TGCAGTGCGGGGACAGGTGAAAAACTGTTTTTT. Protein product: CSAGTGEKLFF.

This clone has a single count. The rearrangement joins TRBV5-1 to TRBJ2-3; TRBD2 agrees at 10 bases. The junction had 7 bases not matched to a gene; V was cut back by 7 bases and J by 2 bases. Germline V gene lookup returns CDR1 SGHRS and CDR2 YFSETQ. The CDR3 covers 15 residues. In nucleotides, the CDR3 is TGCGCCAGCGCCAGGCTAGCGGGGGTCACAGATACGCAGTATTTT. It specifies CASARLAGVTDTQYF.

The chain links TRBV28 to TRBJ1-4, with unresolved D. Germline-derived CDR1 and CDR2 are MDHEN and SYDVKM. CDR3 length: 15 residues. The germline V and J ends were trimmed by 1 base and 7 bases, with 13 bases remaining between them. The DNA of the CDR3 is TGTGCCAGCAGTTTATCGGGGTCCCTCTCTGAAAAACTGTTTTTT. Translation gives CASSLSGSLSEKLFF. The full variable domain, its missing parts supplied by reference TRBV28 and TRBJ1-4, is DVKVTQSSRYLVKRTGEKVFLECVQDMDHENMFWYRQDPGLGLRLIYFSYDVKMKEKGDIPEGYSVSREKKERFSLILESASTNQTSMYLCASSLSGSLSEKLFFGSGTQLSVL.

V usage is TRBV7-2 and J usage is TRBJ2-3, with D unresolved. Germline values: CDR1 SGHTA, CDR2 FQGNSA. This CDR3 spans 13 amino acids. Trimming pared 5 bases from V and 10 bases from J, leaving 16 bases between. CDR3 in amino acids: CASSPRAGMAQYF. The CDR3 DNA reads TGTGCCAGCAGCCCAAGGGCAGGTATGGCGCAGTATTTT.

The V and J genes are TRBV2 and TRBJ2-3, with TRBD1 matching over 8 bases. V lost 7 bases to trimming and J lost 2 bases; unmatched junction nucleotides: 5. The V gene's germline CDR1 is SNHLY and CDR2 FYNNEI. The CDR3 length is 14 residues. The chain's CDR3 is CASTPQGATDTQYF. In DNA, the CDR3 is TGTGCCAGCACCCCTCAGGGGGCCACAGATACGCAGTATTTT.

As for this clone: The same CDR3 is also encoded by other DNA sequences in this sample. This chain joins TRBV6-5 and TRBJ1-3, with D maybe TRBD1 (5 bases). Deletions cut 2 bases from V and 3 bases from J, with 8 bases between. CDR3 length equals 14 residues. The germline gives CDR1 MNHEY, CDR2 SVGAGI. CDR3 sequence: CASSYRGFGNTIYF. The CDR3 region has the DNA TGTGCCAGCAGTTACAGGGGCTTTGGAAACACCATATATTTT.

This clone showed up many times. This chain joins TRBV4-1 and TRBJ1-1; D unclear. V was cut by 1 base and J by 0 bases, with 9 bases left in between. The CDR3 is 15 amino acids. Per germline, CDR1 MGHRA and CDR2 YSYEKL. The CDR3 sequence: CASSQGAGLNTEAFF. CDR3 bases: TGCGCCAGCAGCCAAGGGGCAGGTCTGAACACTGAAGCTTTCTTT.

V usage is TRBV5-1 and J usage is TRBJ2-7; 7 bases are shared with TRBD1. The CDR3 is 12 residues long. CDR1 is SGHRS and CDR2 is YFSETQ in the germline V gene. J lost 5 bases, V lost 3 bases, and 2 bases had no gene match. CDR3 sequence reads: CASSWGQNEQYF. CDR3 DNA sequence: TGCGCCAGCAGCTGGGGACAGAACGAGCAGTACTTC.

This clone was seen only a few times. The sample contains more than one DNA sequence encoding this CDR3. The J gene is TRBJ2-7, the V gene TRBV30; D is tentatively TRBD1 or TRBD2 (5 bases each). Trimming took off 1 base at V and 4 bases at J, with 11 bases between the two ends. Looked up from germline, CDR1 is GTSNPN and CDR2 is SVGIG (reference sequence). The CDR3 is 13 amino acids. The chain's CDR3 is CAWSGGSGYEQYF. The CDR3 nucleotides read TGTGCCTGGAGTGGGGGGAGCGGTTACGAGCAGTACTTC.

The chain joins TRBV2 to TRBJ2-3; TRBD2 agrees at 14 bases. The germline V gene encodes CDR1 SNHLY and CDR2 FYNNEI. Trimming cost V 6 bases and J 5 bases; bases outside gene matches: 7. CDR3 length: 16 amino acids. CDR3 coding DNA: TGTGCCAGCAGAGGACTAGCGGGAGGAAGGATAGATACGCAGTATTTT. Protein: CASRGLAGGRIDTQYF.

This rearrangement joins TRBV7-6 to TRBJ1-1; the D is unclear. Germline V CDR1 and CDR2: SGHVS, FNYEAQ. The CDR3 contains 12 residues. Trimming removed 4 bases from V and 11 bases from J, with 14 bases in between. The chain's CDR3 is CASSSDPGEAFF. CDR3 nucleotide sequence: TGTGCCAGCAGCTCGGACCCCGGGGAGGCTTTCTTT.

The genes are TRBV28 and TRBJ1-1, with 8 bases aligning to TRBD1. The CDR3 has 13 amino acids. After removal of 5 bases from V and 5 bases from J, the junction contained 4 bases not matched to a gene. The germline V gene has CDR1 MDHEN and CDR2 SYDVKM. The CDR3: CASSPQGATEAFF. The CDR3 DNA reads TGTGCCAGCAGTCCGCAGGGGGCGACTGAAGCTTTCTTT.

This chain connects TRBV10-3 to TRBJ2-3; TRBD2 matches 10 bases. The ends lost 4 bases at V and 4 bases at J; junction bases unmatched: 8. Germline CDR1 ENHRY, CDR2 SYGVKD. The length of the CDR3 is 16 residues. The CDR3 is CAISGRTSGIPDTQYF. The DNA for the CDR3 is TGTGCCATCAGTGGACGGACTAGCGGTATCCCAGATACGCAGTATTTT.

This chain links TRBV4-2 with TRBJ1-1; D not resolved. The CDR3 runs to 13 residues. Germline V CDR1 and CDR2: LGHNA, YNFKEQ. V shed 2 bases and J shed 7 bases, with 11 bases lying between them. The CDR3 DNA follows: TGTGCCAGCAGCCAACGGGAAGGAAATGAAGCTTTCTTT. It yields the protein CASSQREGNEAFF.

V and J are TRBV28 and TRBJ2-1, with unresolved D. Per germline, CDR1 MDHEN and CDR2 SYDVKM. V was pared by 2 bases and J by 9 bases, with 5 bases between. This CDR3 has 11 residues. Written as DNA, the CDR3 is TGTGCCAGCAGTTTAGGAGTTGAGCAGTTCTTC. This gives the protein CASSLGVEQFF.

This rearrangement joins TRBV6-1 to TRBJ1-2, with a possible D match to TRBD1 (6 bases). CDR1 and CDR2 from the germline V gene are MNHNS and SASEGT. V lost 4 bases, J lost 3 bases, and 18 bases lay in between. The CDR3 is 16 residues long. CDR3 nucleotides: TGTGCCAGCAGTGGCCTCTTGGGGGCGGCTTACTATGGCTACACCTTC. Amino acids: CASSGLLGAAYYGYTF.

The J gene is TRBJ2-6, the V gene TRBV7-7; D is unresolved. This CDR3 has 16 amino acids. Per germline, CDR1 SSHAT and CDR2 FNYEAQ (reference sequence). Trimming took 5 bases from V and 4 from J, leaving 15 bases between them. In DNA form, the CDR3 reads TGTGCCAGCAGCGGCCCTAGACCCCTGGGGGCCAACGTCCTGACTTTC. Translating it yields CASSGPRPLGANVLTF.

The chain joins TRBV27 to TRBJ1-1; D uncertain. V shed 5 bases and J shed 3 bases, with 10 bases lying between them. The CDR3 length is 13 residues. CDR1 is MNHEY, CDR2 SMNVEV, per germline (reference sequence). The CDR3 DNA is TGTGCCAGCAGTCGAGTTGGGGACACTGAAGCTTTCTTT. This sequence encodes CASSRVGDTEAFF.

The chain employs TRBV29-1 and TRBJ2-3; possibly TRBD2 for D (6 bases). The CDR3 contains 11 residues. Trimming took 4 bases from V and 9 from J, leaving 11 bases between them. Germline V lookup: CDR1 SQVTM, CDR2 ANQGSEA. The CDR3 spells CSVGWGETQYF. In DNA, the CDR3 is TGCAGCGTTGGGTGGGGGGAGACGCAGTATTTT.

This chain links TRBV7-2 with TRBJ1-1; a possible D gene is TRBD1 (6 bases). The CDR3 covers 13 residues. The germline CDR1 and CDR2 sequences are SGHTA and FQGNSA. Trimming took off 3 bases at V and 5 bases at J, with 10 bases between the two ends. The CDR3 is CASSFRGHTEAFF. In nucleotides, the CDR3 is TGTGCCAGCAGCTTTCGGGGGCATACTGAAGCTTTCTTT.

This chain uses TRBV27 with TRBJ2-2; D remains ambiguous. The length of the CDR3 is 14 residues. The germline CDR1 and CDR2 sequences are MNHEY and SMNVEV (reference sequence). V was clipped by 5 bases and J by 3 bases, with 10 bases between them. The CDR3 nucleotides read TGTGCCAGCAGTCGATCTAAGGACACCGGGGAGCTGTTTTTT. Translation: CASSRSKDTGELFF.

This clone was detected a few times. The J gene is TRBJ1-2, the V gene TRBV18, with TRBD1 matching over 7 bases. CDR1 KGHSH and CDR2 LQKENI come from the germline V gene. V lost 4 bases and J lost 8; bases outside the gene matches: 7. CDR3 length: 13 amino acids. In DNA, the CDR3 is TGTGCCAGCTCACTGCTAGGGGGCCAAGGCTACACCTTC. Residues: CASSLLGGQGYTF.

The J gene is TRBJ2-7, the V gene TRBV21-1. TRBV21-1 counts as a pseudogene. The CDR3 sequence is 15 residues long. The CDR3 spells CASSKGGAGRYEQYF. As DNA, the CDR3 is TGTGCCAGCAGCAAAGGAGGGGCAGGGAGATACGAGCAGTACTTC.